Below, one T cell receptor beta chain is given with its context. The antigen remains undetermined. Repertoires were generated with immunoSEQ multiplex PCR, while TCRdb's copy carries only in-frame clones and drops some. The table shows about 84,000 clones, with approximately 90% occurring only once. This record belongs to a study of graft-versus-host responses after intestinal transplantation. General observations from the study: GvH clones turned up in recipient marrow; some had shown up first in ileum or blood.

The CDR3 is made up of 14 amino acids. Per germline, CDR1 SGHTA and CDR2 FQGNSA. V was clipped by 5 bases and J by 10 bases, with 17 bases between them. The receptor was derived from a human donor who was the organ donor for an intestinal transplant. The chain carries TRBV7-2 and TRBJ1-4; no clear D gene. Sequencing used unstimulated CD4+ T cells sorted from spleen or lymph node cells, obtained before transplant. The DNA of the CDR3 is TGTGCCAGCAGCCCGCGAGAAGGAGAGGCAAAACTGTTTTTT. Protein sequence: CASSPREGEAKLFF.